This is a list of T cell receptor beta chains from one sample in a study of T cell repertoires in cytomegalovirus infection. MiXCR, run by TCRdb on the reads, gives a single entry per CDR3 protein. This table has fewer than 200,000 distinct CDR3 sequences, 9.5% appearing once. Sequencing was done on a sample of PBMCs. The origin of the receptors is a human donor in good health (CMV status not recorded). Some clones in this sample may be carry-over from other donors' samples. The CDR3 runs from the conserved cysteine through the conserved F or W. Fields, in order: D gene, V gene, clone size, J gene, CDR3 DNA, CDR3 protein. D genes are given only for firm matches. Not every row has a clone size; where given, it reads once, few, many or a size class.

D: TRBD2; V: TRBV2; size: many; J: TRBJ2-7; DNA: TGTGCCAGACAAGAGCCGGGACTAGCGGGACGGTCCTCTTACGAGCAGTACTTC; CDR3: CARQEPGLAGRSSYEQYF
D: .; V: TRBV5-1; size: few; J: TRBJ2-4; DNA: TGCGCCAGCAGACCTGTTGGGGCTGGAAACATTCAGTACTTC; CDR3: CASRPVGAGNIQYF
D: TRBD1; V: TRBV18; size: few; J: TRBJ2-6; DNA: TGTGCCAGCTCACCTGGACAGGGAATCCCTGGGGCCAACGTCCTGACTTTC; CDR3: CASSPGQGIPGANVLTF
D: TRBD1; V: TRBV20-1; size: many; J: TRBJ2-6; DNA: TGCAGTGCTAGAAGCCAGGGGGCATCGGGGGCCAACGTCCTGACTTTC; CDR3: CSARSQGASGANVLTF
D: TRBD1; V: TRBV10-1; size: many; J: TRBJ2-7; DNA: TGCGCCAGCAGTGTCCGGGACAGGGACTACGAGCAGTACTTC; CDR3: CASSVRDRDYEQYF
D: .; V: TRBV7-4; size: few; J: TRBJ1-6; DNA: TGTGCCAGCAGCTTTAGCTCAGGAGGGAATTCACCCCTCCACTTT; CDR3: CASSFSSGGNSPLHF
D: .; V: TRBV28; size: many; J: TRBJ1-3; DNA: TGTGCCAGCAGTTTCGGTAGTCACTCTGGAAACACCATATATTTT; CDR3: CASSFGSHSGNTIYF
D: TRBD2; V: TRBV7-3; size: many; J: TRBJ2-1; DNA: TGTGCCAGCAGCTTAACCTCTAGCGGGGCCTCTTTTGGTAATGAGCAGTTCTTC; CDR3: CASSLTSSGASFGNEQFF
D: .; V: TRBV5-4; size: .; J: TRBJ2-7; DNA: TGTGCCAGCCACCCTTCCAGGGTCATCAACGAGCAGTACTTC; CDR3: CASHPSRVINEQYF
D: .; V: TRBV19; size: many; J: TRBJ1-2; DNA: TGTGCCAGTAGTACCGAGGGGTTAACCCCAGGGAGACACTATGGCTACACCTTC; CDR3: CASSTEGLTPGRHYGYTF
D: .; V: TRBV20-1; size: many; J: TRBJ2-4; DNA: TGCAGTGCTAGTGTGGGGCTGGGAAACATTCAGTACTTC; CDR3: CSASVGLGNIQYF
D: .; V: TRBV10-3; size: many; J: TRBJ1-2; DNA: TGTGCCATCCGGCACGACAGAGCTAACTATGGCTACACCTTC; CDR3: CAIRHDRANYGYTF